The sequence of this T cell receptor (beta chain) was determined in a study of cytomegalovirus exposure and HLA in healthy donors. Study-wide background: Later, an analysis reported that the roughly 120 validation repertoires had used the same platform as the 666 first-cohort repertoires. General study findings and limits: There were a few CMV-associated chains whose specificity for CMV antigens was confirmed in vitro.

Germline V lookup: CDR1 SGHNT, CDR2 YENEEA. Losses at the gene ends were 3 bases for V and 4 bases for J; bases not matched to a gene: 5. The CDR3 is made up of 15 amino acids. The donors belonged to the roughly 120-subject validation cohort, separate from the roughly 650-subject first cohort. As for this clone: Its antigen is undetermined.

Assay used: immunoSEQ multiplex PCR; TCRdb lists only in-frame clones, some missing. The table shows roughly 60,000 clones, with about 91% occurring only once. J is TRBJ2-3 and V is TRBV11-3, with 9 positions matching TRBD2. The clonotype was recovered from a woman aged 18-30 years in good health and CMV-seronegative. Sequenced sample: PBMCs. The CDR3 is CASSFAGGPADTQYF. The DNA for the CDR3 is TGTGCCAGCAGCTTCGCGGGGGGGCCAGCAGATACGCAGTATTTT.